By sample share, the clone carrying this T cell receptor (beta chain) is medium-sized (0.01 to 0.1%). The V gene lost 6 bases and the J gene lost 4 bases, with 13 bases spanning the gap. Germline V gene data show CDR1 as MNHEY and CDR2 as SVGAGI. The CDR3 has 14 residues. Each CDR3 protein is one row after TCRdb ran MiXCR on the RT-PCR reads. The sample contains around 1,700 distinct CDR3 sequences, about 3.5% of which appear only once. The sample is drawn from a study of patients and donors after allogeneic stem cell transplantation. The sequenced sample consisted of blood, either unsorted or a sorted T cell fraction (not recorded which). The sequence came from a human donor who was either an allogeneic HSCT recipient or a stem cell or donor lymphocyte infusion donor (not recorded which). It is not recorded whose cells these are; they may come from a transplant donor. This rearrangement joins TRBV6-5 to TRBJ2-4, with D possibly TRBD2 on 6 matching bases. The CDR3 DNA sequence: TGTGCCAGCAGCCCCAGGGAGGTGAAAAACATTCAGTACTTC. Protein sequence: CASSPREVKNIQYF.